What follows are 30 T cell receptor beta chains derived from one specimen sequenced in a study of CD8+CD57+ T cells in acquired aplastic anemia. CD8+CD57+ cell expansion had been shown by flow cytometry in patients chosen for sequencing. TCR beta VDJ and CDR3 were profiled, and genomic DNA was the template. TCRdb independently ran MiXCR on the reads; one entry per CDR3 protein. Of hundreds of thousands of distinct CDR3 sequences listed, under 40% are singletons. The specimen sequenced was sorted CD4+, CD8+, or CD8+CD57+ T cells (not recorded which) from PBMCs. These receptors were obtained from a human donor with aplastic anemia.

In its sample, this clonotype was seen a few times. The chain recombines TRBV20-1 with TRBJ2-1, with D maybe TRBD2 (7 bases). The CDR3 is 13 amino acids. The V and J ends lost 6 bases and 8 bases respectively, with 17 bases between them. Germline CDR1 is DFQATT and CDR2 is SNEGSKA (reference sequence). The CDR3 region is CSAMGTGGYEQFF. Here the CDR3 DNA reads TGCAGTGCGATGGGTACGGGGGGCTATGAGCAGTTCTTC.

Comments on this clonotype: Given a much more abundant clone one base away, this may be a read error. The rearrangement joins TRBV2 to TRBJ1-5; TRBD1 agrees at 7 bases. The length of the CDR3 is 15 residues. J lost 6 bases, V lost 3 bases, and 8 bases had no gene match. CDR1 and CDR2 (germline): SNHLY, FYNNEI. The CDR3 DNA follows: TGTGCCAGCAGTGACCGGGACAGCTATACTCAGCCCCAGCATTTT. Its protein is CASSDRDSYTQPQHF.

This clonotype was recorded at least ten times. This CDR3 reads CASSVTVGQPQHF. The CDR3 coding sequence is TGTGCCAGCAGTGTAACAGTAGGACAGCCCCAGCATTTT. The rearrangement joins TRBV6-4 to TRBJ1-5; D call uncertain. This CDR3 region has 13 residues. CDR1 and CDR2 (germline): MRHNA, SNTAGT. V lost 4 bases and J 7 bases, leaving 11 bases between the germline ends.

This clonotype was seen a few times. The gene calls are TRBV20-1 and TRBJ1-2, with D uncertain. CDR3 length equals 15 residues. Trimming removed 2 bases at V and 1 base at J, with 14 bases between. CDR1 and CDR2 (germline): DFQATT, SNEGSKA (reference sequence). The CDR3 coding sequence is TGCAGTGCTAGACACACTAACAGAGTTAACTATGGCTACACCTTC. It yields the protein CSARHTNRVNYGYTF.

This clonotype was observed at least ten times. The chain carries TRBV2 and TRBJ1-6; TRBD1 matches 9 bases. Germline V gene data show CDR1 as SNHLY and CDR2 as FYNNEI. With V trimmed by 0 bases and J by 6 bases, 3 bases remained unmatched. This CDR3 region has 16 residues. CDR3 loop: CASSEAGTGSNSPLHF. The CDR3, as DNA: TGTGCCAGCAGTGAAGCCGGGACAGGGAGTAATTCACCCCTCCACTTT.

At least ten counts were recorded for this clonotype. The V and J genes are TRBV24-1 and TRBJ1-1; TRBD1 aligns across 8 bases. Germline CDR1 is KGHDR and CDR2 is SFDVKD. This CDR3 contains 13 residues. V dropped 3 bases and J dropped 10; count of bases not matched to a gene: 6. The CDR3 sequence is CATSDKGQDRAFF. For the CDR3, the DNA is TGTGCCACCAGTGATAAGGGACAGGACAGAGCTTTCTTT.

This clonotype was counted ten times or more. V and J are TRBV24-1 and TRBJ2-2; D is undetermined. Germline assignment: CDR1 KGHDR and CDR2 SFDVKD. This CDR3 has 12 residues. Trimming stripped 9 bases from V and 5 bases from J, with 9 bases between. CDR3 in amino acids: CATGRSTGELFF. The CDR3 DNA follows: TGTGCCACCGGACGTAGTACCGGGGAGCTGTTTTTT.

In this sample, this clonotype turned up a few times. This chain uses TRBV10-3 with TRBJ2-2; D gene uncertain. CDR1 and CDR2 (germline): ENHRY, SYGVKD. The CDR3 loop spans 16 amino acids. The V and J ends lost 6 bases and 7 bases respectively, with 21 bases between them. DNA of the CDR3: TGTGCCATCAGCGGACCAATGGGATTCGGCAGCGGGGAGCTGTTTTTT. Its translation: CAISGPMGFGSGELFF.

In its sample, this clonotype was seen many times. The CDR3 loop reads CASSQTGTYEQYF. The CDR3, as DNA: TGTGCCAGCAGCCAAACAGGGACCTACGAGCAGTACTTC. J is TRBJ2-7 and V is TRBV4-2, with D perhaps matching TRBD1 (6 bases). Trimming took 2 bases from V and 2 from J, leaving 7 bases between them. The CDR3 has 13 residues. CDR1 is LGHNA, CDR2 YNFKEQ, per germline.

This clonotype was counted ten times or more. Germline and junction disagree at one end, which may indicate a read error. The chain carries TRBV7-9 and TRBJ1-5; D unclear. This CDR3 is built from 17 residues. The V gene's germline CDR1 is SEHNR and CDR2 FQNEAQ (reference sequence). This CDR3 is CASSLAGSRISNQPQHF. The CDR3 bases are TGTGCCAGCAGCCTAGCCGGCAGCAGGATTAGCAATCAGCCCCAGCATTTT. Filled out from reference TRBV7-9 and TRBJ1-5, the complete variable domain reads DTGVSQNPRHKITKRGQNVTFRCDPISEHNRLYWYRQTLGQGPEFLTYFQNEAQLEKSRLLSDRFSAERPKGSFSTLEIQRTEQGDSAMYLCASSLAGSRISNQPQHFGDGTRLSIL.

This clonotype was seen a handful of times. V is TRBV7-9 and J is TRBJ2-3; D perhaps matches TRBD1 (6 bases). V was pared by 7 bases and J by 5 bases, with 13 bases between. CDR3 size: 13 residues. Germline V gene lookup returns CDR1 SEHNR and CDR2 FQNEAQ (reference sequence). The CDR3, as DNA: TGTGCCAGCACCCACAGGGATCAAGATACGCAGTATTTT. Protein product: CASTHRDQDTQYF.

A note on this clonotype: At one end the junction does not follow the germline gene, possibly because of a read error. This chain links TRBV19 with TRBJ2-3, with 8 bases fitting TRBD1. Germline assignment: CDR1 LNHDA and CDR2 SQIVND (reference sequence). This CDR3 has 15 amino acids. The CDR3 DNA sequence: TGTGCCAGTAGTATCGGGGACAGGTCGACAGATACGCGGTATTTT. Its protein is CASSIGDRSTDTRYF. Full variable domain (rest looked up from reference TRBV19 and TRBJ2-3): DGGITQSPKYLFRKEGQNVTLSCEQNLNHDAMYWYRQDPGQGLRLIYYSQIVNDFQKGDIAEGYSVSREKKESFPLTVTSAQKNPTAFYLCASSIGDRSTDTRYFGPGTRLTVL.

This clonotype was counted between two and nine times. The V and J genes are TRBV11-2 and TRBJ2-1; D is uncertain. The CDR3 length is 14 residues. CDR1 and CDR2 from the germline V gene are SGHAT and FQNNGV. V lost 5 bases and J lost 7, with 15 bases in between. The CDR3 region has the DNA TGTGCCAGCAGCCAAGTGGTCGGAGATAATGAGCAGTTCTTC. It is translated as CASSQVVGDNEQFF.

This clonotype was seen a few times. V gene TRBV4-2 combines with J gene TRBJ2-7; 8 bases match TRBD2. Germline CDR1 LGHNA, CDR2 YNFKEQ. After removal of 5 bases from V and 3 bases from J, the junction contained 9 bases not matched to a gene. CDR3 length: 15 residues. CDR3 in DNA: TGTGCCAGCAGCGTTTTGGCGGGGGGCAACTACGAGCAGTACTTC. Translation gives CASSVLAGGNYEQYF.

Only a few counts were recorded for this clonotype. The chain recombines TRBV9 with TRBJ2-1; 10 positions match TRBD2. Germline CDR1 is SGDLS and CDR2 is YYNGEE. The J segment lost 7 bases and the V segment lost 0 bases, leaving 7 bases of the junction unmatched. The CDR3 runs 16 residues. The CDR3 loop reads CASSVGLAGARNEQFF. CDR3 bases: TGTGCCAGCAGCGTAGGGCTAGCGGGAGCCCGAAATGAGCAGTTCTTC.

This clonotype was seen at least ten times. The gene calls are TRBV9 and TRBJ1-6; D is undetermined. Germline V lookup: CDR1 SGDLS, CDR2 YYNGEE. V was pared by 6 bases and J by 10 bases, with 14 bases between. CDR3 length equals 13 residues. In DNA form, the CDR3 reads TGTGCCAGCACCTTAACTACCGGATCACCCCTCCACTTT. This encodes CASTLTTGSPLHF.

CDR3 loop: CATSDTTEETQYF. In DNA form, the CDR3 reads TGTGCCACCAGTGACACGACAGAAGAGACCCAGTACTTC. The V gene is TRBV24-1, the J gene TRBJ2-5, with D tentatively TRBD1 (5 bases). CDR3 length: 13 amino acids. In germline, CDR1 is KGHDR, CDR2 SFDVKD. V was shortened by 4 bases and J by 3 bases, with 8 bases between the two germline ends.

This rearrangement joins TRBV11-1 to TRBJ2-3; 9 nucleotides align to TRBD2. Looked up from germline, CDR1 is SGHAT and CDR2 is FQDESV (reference sequence). The CDR3 is made up of 15 amino acids. The V gene end was trimmed by 1 base and the J gene end by 6 bases; junction bases not matched to a gene: 5. The CDR3 loop is CASSLVSGSSDTQYF. In DNA, the CDR3 is TGTGCCAGCAGCTTAGTTAGCGGGAGTTCTGATACGCAGTATTTT.

This clonotype has just a few counts. The chain couples TRBV4-3 to TRBJ2-5; D is unclear. The germline gives CDR1 LGHNA, CDR2 YSLEER. The CDR3 runs 13 residues. The germline V and J ends were trimmed by 1 base and 5 bases, with 8 bases remaining between them. This CDR3 is CASSQGTGETQYF. CDR3 coding DNA: TGCGCCAGCAGCCAAGGTACCGGGGAGACCCAGTACTTC.

The table lists this clonotype with a count of one. This chain joins TRBV19 and TRBJ1-2; D unresolved. V was cut by 5 bases and J by 5 bases, with 18 bases left in between. Germline lookup yields CDR1 LNHDA and CDR2 SQIVND (reference sequence). CDR3 length equals 15 residues. CDR3 sequence (DNA): TGTGCCAGTAGTTCCCCCCTCAATAATCGGTATGGCTACACCTTC. It specifies CASSSPLNNRYGYTF.

This clonotype has just a few counts. This chain uses TRBV3-1 with TRBJ2-7, with 7 bases that match TRBD1. V lost 4 bases, J lost 4 bases, and 10 bases stayed unmatched. In germline, CDR1 is LGHDT, CDR2 YNNKEL (reference sequence). The CDR3 length is 15 residues. The CDR3 DNA reads as TGTGCCAGCAGCCCGCGACAGGGATTGCGATACGAGCAGTACTTC. Encoded protein: CASSPRQGLRYEQYF.

Comments on this clonotype: Given a much more abundant clone one base away, this may be a read error. The rearrangement uses TRBV19 and TRBJ1-1; 7 nucleotides match TRBD1. The CDR3 runs 14 residues. CDR1 LNHDA and CDR2 SQIVND come from the germline V gene (reference sequence). The CDR3 DNA sequence: TGTGCCAGTAGAGGGGGGACAGCGAACACTGAAGCTTCCTTT. Amino acid sequence: CASRGGTANTEASF.

This clonotype has a count of ten or more. The gene calls are TRBV12-3 or TRBV12-4 and TRBJ2-7, with D possibly TRBD2 on 5 matching bases. Between the trimmed V and J ends, which lost 3 bases and 5 bases, there was a span of 11 bases. The CDR3 has 13 residues. The CDR3 sequence is CASSFGVEDEQYF. CDR3 sequence (DNA): TGTGCCAGCAGTTTCGGGGTAGAGGACGAGCAGTACTTC.

V and J are TRBV13 and TRBJ1-3; D not certain. The V gene lost 3 bases and the J gene lost 4 bases, with 19 bases spanning the gap. This CDR3 is built from 17 residues. Looked up from germline, CDR1 is PRHDT and CDR2 is FYEKMQ (reference sequence). The CDR3 DNA sequence: TGTGCCAGCAGCTTCTTTGGGCAATCCTACATAGGAAACACCATATATTTT. As protein: CASSFFGQSYIGNTIYF. Using reference TRBV13 and TRBJ1-3 for the parts outside the CDR3, the full variable domain is AAGVIQSPRHLIKEKRETATLKCYPIPRHDTVYWYQQGPGQDPQFLISFYEKMQSDKGSIPDRFSAQQFSDYHSELNMSSLELGDSALYFCASSFFGQSYIGNTIYFGEGSWLTVV.

This clonotype was seen a handful of times. The V gene is TRBV2, the J gene TRBJ2-7, with a tentative D call TRBD1 (5 bases). The germline V gene has CDR1 SNHLY and CDR2 FYNNEI. This CDR3 comprises 14 residues. V lost 6 bases to trimming and J lost 6 bases, with 18 bases between them. The CDR3 sequence is CASRGLIRGPEQYF. For the CDR3, the DNA is TGTGCCAGCAGGGGGCTGATCCGCGGCCCCGAGCAGTACTTC.

The table lists this clonotype with a few counts. The V call is TRBV15, the J call TRBJ1-2; 12 nucleotides line up with TRBD1. Per the germline V gene, CDR1 is LNHNV and CDR2 is YYDKDF (reference sequence). This CDR3 region has 16 residues. V shed 4 bases and J 6 bases; nucleotides not matched to a gene: 9. Here the CDR3 DNA reads TGTGCCACCAGCAAGAATCCGGGACAGGGGGCTAATGGCTACACCTTC. It translates to CATSKNPGQGANGYTF. Supplemented by reference TRBV15 and TRBJ1-2, the full variable domain reads DAMVIQNPRYQVTQFGKPVTLSCSQTLNHNVMYWYQQKSSQAPKLLFHYYDKDFNNEADTPDNFQSRRPNTSFCFLDIRSPGLGDTAMYLCATSKNPGQGANGYTFGSGTRLTVV.

The rearrangement joins TRBV9 to TRBJ2-2; 12 positions agree with TRBD2. There are 15 residues in the CDR3. The trim removed 3 bases at V and 5 bases at J, leaving 2 bases unmatched. Germline V CDR1 and CDR2: SGDLS, YYNGEE. CDR3 region: CASSGLAGETGELFF. The CDR3 coding sequence is TGTGCCAGCAGCGGACTAGCGGGAGAGACCGGGGAGCTGTTTTTT.

V gene TRBV2 combines with J gene TRBJ1-3, with unresolved D. The CDR3 sequence is 16 residues long. Trimming removed 5 bases from V and 0 bases from J, with 14 bases in between. Germline V gives CDR1 SNHLY, CDR2 FYNNEI. The CDR3 loop reads CASSITGRNSGNTIYF. CDR3 nucleotides: TGTGCCAGCAGTATCACCGGACGGAACTCTGGAAACACCATATATTTT.

The V and J genes are TRBV20-1 and TRBJ2-7; 7 bases fit TRBD2. The V gene end was trimmed by 6 bases and the J gene end by 7 bases; junction bases not matched to a gene: 18. This CDR3 has 15 residues. Germline loops: CDR1 DFQATT, CDR2 SNEGSKA (reference sequence). CDR3 sequence reads: CSAGGMKDSYNEQYF. CDR3 in DNA: TGCAGTGCGGGAGGGATGAAGGACTCCTACAATGAGCAGTACTTC.

This clonotype came up a few times. At one end the junction does not follow the germline gene, possibly because of a read error. This chain uses TRBV4-1 with TRBJ2-6; 7 bases align to TRBD1. The CDR3 totals 18 residues. The germline gives CDR1 MGHRA, CDR2 YSYEKL. In DNA form, the CDR3 reads TGCGCCAGCAGCCAACCGGGACAGCAGCGCCTTGGGGTCAACGTCCTGACTTTC. This codes for CASSQPGQQRLGVNVLTF.